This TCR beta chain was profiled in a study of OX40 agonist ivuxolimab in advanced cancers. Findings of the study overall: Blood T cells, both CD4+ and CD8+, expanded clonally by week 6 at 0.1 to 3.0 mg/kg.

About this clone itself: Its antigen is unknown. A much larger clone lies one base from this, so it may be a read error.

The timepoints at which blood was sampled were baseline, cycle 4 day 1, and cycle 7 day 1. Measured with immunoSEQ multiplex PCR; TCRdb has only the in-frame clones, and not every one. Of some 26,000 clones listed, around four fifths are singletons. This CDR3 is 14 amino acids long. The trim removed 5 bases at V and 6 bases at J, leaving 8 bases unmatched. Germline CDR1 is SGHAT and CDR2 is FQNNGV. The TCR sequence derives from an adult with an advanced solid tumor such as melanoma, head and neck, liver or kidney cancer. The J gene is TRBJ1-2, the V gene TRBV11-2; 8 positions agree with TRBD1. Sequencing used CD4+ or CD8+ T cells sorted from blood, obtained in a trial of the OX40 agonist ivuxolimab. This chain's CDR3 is CASSPDREGNGYTF. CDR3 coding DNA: TGTGCCAGCAGCCCGGACAGGGAAGGCAATGGCTACACCTTC. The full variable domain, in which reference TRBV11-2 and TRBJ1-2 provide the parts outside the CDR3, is EAGVAQSPRYKIIEKRQSVAFWCNPISGHATLYWYQQILGQGPKLLIQFQNNGVVDDSQLPKDRFSAERLKGVDSTLKIQPAKLEDSAVYLCASSPDREGNGYTFGSGTRLTVV.